This is a list of T cell receptor beta chains from one sample in a study of OX40 agonist ivuxolimab in advanced cancers. Produced via immunoSEQ multiplex PCR; TCRdb's table is partial and in-frame only. This table has tens of thousands of clones, around 86% appearing once. Here the sequenced sample was CD4+ or CD8+ T cells sorted from blood, taken in a trial of the OX40 agonist ivuxolimab. The receptors shown here come from an adult with an advanced solid tumor such as melanoma, head and neck, liver or kidney cancer. CDR3s include the opening cysteine and the closing phenylalanine or tryptophan.

TRBV7-7	14	TRBJ2-2	CASSRAGATGELFF
TRBV9	12	TRBJ1-1	CASSAPGDEAFF
TRBV5-1	14	TRBJ2-1	CASSLPGQLNEQFF
TRBV5-1	16	TRBJ2-5	CASSFQSTGAGETQYF
TRBV6-4	15	TRBJ1-6	CASSDSAGLGSPLHF
TRBV7-9	13	TRBJ1-1	CASSLGEWTEAFF
TRBV9	15	TRBJ1-1	CASSPLPDGNTEAFF
TRBV7-2	14	TRBJ2-3	CASSLGGAADTQYF
TRBV5-6	15	TRBJ2-5	CASTTWGGGVETQYF
TRBV7-2	14	TRBJ2-1	CASILTSGANEQFF
TRBV19	14	TRBJ1-2	CASSGPGQNYGYTF
TRBV7-8	16	TRBJ2-2	CASSGMLGADTGELFF
TRBV11-3	14	TRBJ1-2	CASSLGDLSSGYTF
TRBV6-1	14	TRBJ2-4	CASLQGWAKNIQYF
TRBV19	13	TRBJ2-5	CASSEPPVETQYF
TRBV7-2	16	TRBJ2-2	CASSFRTSGPTGELFF
TRBV5-1	15	TRBJ1-3	CASSPGSSAGNTIYF
TRBV30	12	TRBJ2-3	CAWSVEGDTQYF
TRBV2	11	TRBJ1-6	CASSDNSPLHF
TRBV6-5	11	TRBJ1-1	CASILNTEAFF
TRBV7-2	15	TRBJ1-4	CASSLALGQGGKLFF
TRBV19	13	TRBJ2-1	CASSPPSSNEQFF
TRBV5-6	11	TRBJ1-1	CASSRFTEAFF
TRBV28	17	TRBJ1-5	CASRPWTGSRGNQPQHF
TRBV18	13	TRBJ1-1	CASSPVGNTEAFF
TRBV6-1	16	TRBJ1-6	CASSERRDRANSPLHF
TRBV7-3	13	TRBJ1-5	CASSLTGDQPQHF
TRBV7-6	14	TRBJ1-5	CASSPRGRNQPQHF
TRBV7-9	15	TRBJ2-1	CASSPFRTVLDEQFF
TRBV7-2	12	TRBJ2-1	CASSSYQGVPFF
TRBV27	12	TRBJ2-4	CASGYLRNIQYF
TRBV7-2	15	TRBJ2-1	CASSLESGAGNEQFF
TRBV5-1	18	TRBJ2-7	CASSLGLAGGSTSYEQYF
TRBV25-1	16	TRBJ2-7	CATLGGKGQGAYEQYF
TRBV27	14	TRBJ2-1	CASSFTSRGNEQFF
TRBV5-6	11	TRBJ2-1	CASSLTYEQFF
TRBV2	14	TRBJ1-2	CASRDRVNSYGYTF
TRBV5-1	14	TRBJ1-2	CASSFWLASDGYTF
TRBV18	16	TRBJ2-7	CASSPPGADRSYEQYF
TRBV15	12	TRBJ1-4	CATSRGGGKLFF
TRBV20-1	11	TRBJ1-2	CSDAKGNGYTF
TRBV7-2	14	TRBJ1-2	CASSLDRANYGYTF
TRBV11-2	16	TRBJ2-1	CASSLIQGGRYNEQFF